This T cell receptor beta chain was identified in a study of blood T cell repertoires in COVID-19. About the study: Both acute and convalescent COVID-19 samples were obtained from the United States, Italy and Spain. Sources were T cells, B-cell-depleted T cells, or PBMCs; the material itself was cDNA or gDNA.

Authors' methods: From reference gene primer amplification, estimates of nucleated cell counts were derived. This table comes from immunoSEQ multiplex PCR, and its TCRdb copy is limited to in-frame clones, with some not included. V, J and clone size were drawn from that table, and D and trimming were deduced from the DNA. The table includes about 250,000 clones, about 86% detected once. V shed 5 bases and J 2 bases; nucleotides not matched to a gene: 9. Looked up from germline, CDR1 is KGHSH and CDR2 is LQKENI. This CDR3 has 16 amino acids. The sequenced sample was peripheral blood. The source is a man aged 80 or over with acute or convalescent COVID-19. The chain employs TRBV18 and TRBJ2-3, with 8 bases matching TRBD1. The CDR3 DNA sequence: TGTGCCAGCTCAACGTTCGGGACAGGTTCCACAGATACGCAGTATTTT. Protein: CASSTFGTGSTDTQYF.